This T cell receptor beta chain was recovered during a study of T cell responses to AZD1222 COVID-19 vaccine. This table comes from immunoSEQ multiplex PCR, and its TCRdb copy is limited to in-frame clones, with some not included. The data show about 67,000 clones, approximately 81% seen once. The V end lost 0 bases, the J end lost 1 base, and 10 bases lay between the germline ends. The CDR3 has 16 amino acids. The germline V gene has CDR1 MNHEY and CDR2 SVGAGI. The chain links TRBV6-5 to TRBJ2-1; weak D call: TRBD1 (7 bases). The receptor was derived from an adult in good health. Sequencing used peripheral blood, obtained on day 0 of AZD1222 vaccination. CDR3 bases: TGTGCCAGCAGTTACTCGGAGGGGGCATCCTACAATGAGCAGTTCTTC. It translates to CASSYSEGASYNEQFF.